This T cell receptor beta chain comes out of a study of T cells in women clearing cervical HPV infection. On this clone: Antigen: not known. The CDR3 end falls 3 residues outside the read, so it is completed with the germline J gene.

The CDR3 spans 15 residues. V trimming: 5 bases; J trimming: 1 base; junction bases outside the gene matches: 5. Overall study results and limits: CIN3+ cases had significantly higher TCR repertoire richness than controls, but evenness did not differ. T-cell numbers per sample were unknown and may explain richness differences.

Measured with immunoSEQ multiplex PCR; TCRdb has only the in-frame clones, and not every one. Its listing shows 30,000 to 50,000 clones. The TCR comes from a woman between 18 and 70 years old with a cervical HPV16 infection that either progressed to CIN3+ or cleared (not recorded which). The sample consisted of blood buffy coat. This chain uses TRBV12-3 or TRBV12-4 with TRBJ2-7; 10 bases fit TRBD2. Partial CDR3 DNA: TGTGCCAGCAGTGACACTAGCGGGGATTCCTACGAG. It specifies CASSDTSGDSYE. The full CDR3 protein reads CASSDTSGDSYEQYF.